Sequencing of this TCR beta chain was carried out in a study of PD-L1 blockade in urothelial cancer. Trimming removed 3 bases from V and 5 bases from J, with 9 bases in between. The CDR3 has 13 residues. From germline, CDR1 is LNHDA and CDR2 SQIVND (reference sequence). Patients were diagnosed with urothelial carcinoma, either locally advanced or metastatic. The table came from immunoSEQ multiplex PCR; TCRdb's copy has only in-frame clones and leaves some out. This sample yields 35,000 to 40,000 clones, of which approximately 34% are seen a single time; approximately 9% belongs to the top ten. This chain uses TRBV19 with TRBJ2-3, with no clear D. This receptor was identified in a man between 60 and 70 years old with urothelial cancer. The sequencing used tumor tissue, collected before atezolizumab (anti-PD-L1) treatment. The CDR3 coding sequence is TGTGCCAGTAGTATTTCGACTGTAGATACGCAGTATTTT. The encoded protein is CASSISTVDTQYF.